This TCR beta chain was found in a study of blood T cell repertoires in COVID-19. Study in general: In each case, the material was cDNA or gDNA derived from T cells, B-cell-depleted T cells, or PBMCs.

Germline V gene lookup returns CDR1 SGHDN and CDR2 FVKESK. Trimming took 1 base from V and 7 from J; bases not matched to a gene: 9. This CDR3 comprises 16 residues. In the study's own analysis: Amplifying reference gene primers gave estimates of nucleated cell counts. Only in-frame clones appear in the TCRdb table, and some are missing; sequencing was by immunoSEQ multiplex PCR. Clone size and the V and J calls come from that table; the DNA yielded D and trimming. The sample holds over 250,000 clones, roughly 90% seen once. Those who participated ranged in age from roughly 18 to 89 years and resided in about 24 US areas. Before being deemed recovered, Cohort 3 donors had two negative PCRs, clearance, or symptom resolution.

The sequencing input was PBMCs or T cells enriched from blood (not recorded which). The V call is TRBV14, the J call TRBJ2-1, with 8 bases lining up with TRBD1. The receptor was isolated from a man aged 60-69 years who had recovered from COVID-19. The CDR3 region is CASSQAQGARRNEQFF. CDR3 in DNA: TGTGCCAGCAGCCAAGCGCAGGGGGCGAGAAGGAATGAGCAGTTCTTC.